This TCR beta chain comes out of a study of T-cell memory formation after mild COVID-19. The table lists this clonotype with a few counts. The CDR3 is 15 residues long. Germline CDR1 and CDR2: SGHTA and FQGNSA. The junction had 3 bases not matched to a gene; V was cut back by 5 bases and J by 0 bases. TCRdb called the 5' RACE reads again in MiXCR, with one record for every CDR3 protein. The sample records about 300,000 distinct CDR3 sequences, approximately 19% being singletons. The clonotype originates from a man between 18 and 35 years old who had mild COVID-19 (a few samples of this study predate the infection). Cell type and time point are not known. The chain links TRBV7-2 to TRBJ2-3; 9 bases are shared with TRBD2. Sequencing was done on a sample of PBMCs or a T cell subset sorted from them (not recorded which). CDR3 coding DNA: TGTGCCAGCAGCCAAACTAGCGGGAGCACAGATACGCAGTATTTT. Amino acid sequence: CASSQTSGSTDTQYF.